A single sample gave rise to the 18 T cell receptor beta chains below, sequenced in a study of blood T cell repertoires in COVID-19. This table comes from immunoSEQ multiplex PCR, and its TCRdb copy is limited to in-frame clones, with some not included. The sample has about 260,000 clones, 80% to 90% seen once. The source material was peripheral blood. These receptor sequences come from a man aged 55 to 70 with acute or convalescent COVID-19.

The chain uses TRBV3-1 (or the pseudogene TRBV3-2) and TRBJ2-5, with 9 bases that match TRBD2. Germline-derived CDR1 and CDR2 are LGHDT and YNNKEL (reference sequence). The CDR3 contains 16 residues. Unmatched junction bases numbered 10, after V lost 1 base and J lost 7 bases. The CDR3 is CASSQGLAGARGTQYF. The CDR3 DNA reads TGTGCCAGCAGCCAAGGGTTAGCGGGGGCCCGGGGGACCCAGTACTTC.

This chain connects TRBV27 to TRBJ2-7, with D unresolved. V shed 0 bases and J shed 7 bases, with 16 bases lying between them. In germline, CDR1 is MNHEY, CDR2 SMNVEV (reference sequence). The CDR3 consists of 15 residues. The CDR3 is CASSLSGRYAREQYF. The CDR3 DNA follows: TGTGCCAGCAGTTTATCCGGCAGATACGCCAGGGAGCAGTACTTC.

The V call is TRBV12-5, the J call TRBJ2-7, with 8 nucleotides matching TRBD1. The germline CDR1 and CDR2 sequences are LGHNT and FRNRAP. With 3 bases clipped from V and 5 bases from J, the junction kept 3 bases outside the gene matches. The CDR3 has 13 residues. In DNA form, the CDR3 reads TGTGCTAGTGGTTTAGGACAGGGAGACGAGCAGTACTTC. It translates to CASGLGQGDEQYF.

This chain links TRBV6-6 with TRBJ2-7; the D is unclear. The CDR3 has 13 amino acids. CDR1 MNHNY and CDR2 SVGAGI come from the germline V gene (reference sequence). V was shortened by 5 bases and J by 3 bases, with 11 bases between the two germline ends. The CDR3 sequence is CASSQRSLYEQYF. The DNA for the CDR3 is TGTGCCAGCAGTCAGAGGAGCCTCTACGAGCAGTACTTC.

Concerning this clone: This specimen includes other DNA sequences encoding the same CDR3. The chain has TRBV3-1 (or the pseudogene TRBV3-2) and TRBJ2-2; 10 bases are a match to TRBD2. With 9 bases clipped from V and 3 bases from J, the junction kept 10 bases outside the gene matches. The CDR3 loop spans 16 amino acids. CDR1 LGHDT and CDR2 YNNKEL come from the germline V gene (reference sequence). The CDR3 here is CARAYTSGGDTGELFF. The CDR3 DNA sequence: TGTGCCAGGGCGTACACCAGCGGGGGGGACACCGGGGAGCTGTTTTTT.

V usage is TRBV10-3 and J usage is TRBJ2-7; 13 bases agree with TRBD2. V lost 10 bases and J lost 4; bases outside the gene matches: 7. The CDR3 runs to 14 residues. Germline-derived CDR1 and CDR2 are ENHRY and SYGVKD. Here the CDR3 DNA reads TGTGCCACCCTCGGGACTAGCGGGATTTACGAGCAGTACTTC. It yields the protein CATLGTSGIYEQYF.

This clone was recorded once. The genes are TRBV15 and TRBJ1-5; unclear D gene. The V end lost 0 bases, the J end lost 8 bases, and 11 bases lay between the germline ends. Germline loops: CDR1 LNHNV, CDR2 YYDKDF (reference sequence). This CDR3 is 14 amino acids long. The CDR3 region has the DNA TGTGCCACCAGCAGAGATTACAGTTTGGAGCCCCAGCATTTT. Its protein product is CATSRDYSLEPQHF.

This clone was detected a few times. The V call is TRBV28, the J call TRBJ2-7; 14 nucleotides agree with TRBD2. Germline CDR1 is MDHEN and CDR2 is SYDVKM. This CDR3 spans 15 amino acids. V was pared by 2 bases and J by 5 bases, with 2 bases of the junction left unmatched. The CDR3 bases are TGTGCCAGCAGTTTAGGGACTAGCGGGAGCAACGAGCAGTACTTC. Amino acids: CASSLGTSGSNEQYF.

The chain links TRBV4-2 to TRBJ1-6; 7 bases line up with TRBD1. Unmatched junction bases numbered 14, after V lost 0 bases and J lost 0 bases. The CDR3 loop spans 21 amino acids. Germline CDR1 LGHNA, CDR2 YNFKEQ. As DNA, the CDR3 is TGTGCCAGCAGCCAAGATCTAGGGCAGGGGGTGGGGGACTCCTATAATTCACCCCTCCACTTT. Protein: CASSQDLGQGVGDSYNSPLHF.

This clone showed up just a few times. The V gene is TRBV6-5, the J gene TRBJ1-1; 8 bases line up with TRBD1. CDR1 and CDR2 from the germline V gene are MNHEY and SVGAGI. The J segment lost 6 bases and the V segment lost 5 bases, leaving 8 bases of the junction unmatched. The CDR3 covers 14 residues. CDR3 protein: CASSTRDRLAEAFF. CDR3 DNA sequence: TGTGCCAGCAGTACCCGGGACAGGCTAGCTGAAGCTTTCTTT.

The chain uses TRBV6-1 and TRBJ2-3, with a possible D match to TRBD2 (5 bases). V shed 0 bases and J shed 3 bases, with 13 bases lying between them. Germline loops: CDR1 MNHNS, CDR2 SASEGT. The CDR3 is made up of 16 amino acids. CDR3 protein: CASSEALVGETDTQYF. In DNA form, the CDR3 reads TGTGCCAGCAGTGAAGCGCTTGTCGGGGAGACAGATACGCAGTATTTT.

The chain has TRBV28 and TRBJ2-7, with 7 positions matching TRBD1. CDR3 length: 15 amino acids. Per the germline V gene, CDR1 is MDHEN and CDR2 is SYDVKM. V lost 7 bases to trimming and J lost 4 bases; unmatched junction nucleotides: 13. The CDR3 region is CASTGTASEDYEQYF. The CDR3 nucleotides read TGTGCCAGCACCGGGACAGCCTCCGAAGATTACGAGCAGTACTTC.

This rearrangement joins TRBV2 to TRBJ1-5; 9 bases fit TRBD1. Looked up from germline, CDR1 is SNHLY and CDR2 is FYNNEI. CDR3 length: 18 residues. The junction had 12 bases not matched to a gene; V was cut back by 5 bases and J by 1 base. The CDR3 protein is CASSTPTGGGGSNQPQHF. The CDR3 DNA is TGTGCCAGCAGTACTCCGACAGGGGGGGGAGGGAGCAATCAGCCCCAGCATTTT.

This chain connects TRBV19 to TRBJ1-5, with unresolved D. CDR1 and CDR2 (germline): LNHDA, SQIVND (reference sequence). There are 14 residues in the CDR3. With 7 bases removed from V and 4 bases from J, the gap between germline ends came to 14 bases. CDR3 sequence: CASNLVAGNQPQHF. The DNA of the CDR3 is TGTGCCAGTAACCTTGTCGCAGGAAATCAGCCCCAGCATTTT.

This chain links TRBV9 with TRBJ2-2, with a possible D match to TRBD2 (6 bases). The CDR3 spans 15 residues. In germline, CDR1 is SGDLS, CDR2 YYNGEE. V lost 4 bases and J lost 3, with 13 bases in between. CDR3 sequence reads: CASSPGGTYTGELFF. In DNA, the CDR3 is TGTGCCAGCAGCCCTGGGGGGACTTACACCGGGGAGCTGTTTTTT.

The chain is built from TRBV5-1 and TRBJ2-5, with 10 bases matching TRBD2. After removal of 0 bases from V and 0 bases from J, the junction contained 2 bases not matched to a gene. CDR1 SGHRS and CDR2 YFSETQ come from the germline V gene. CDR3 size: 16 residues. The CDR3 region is CASSLGTSGHQETQYF. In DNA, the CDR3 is TGCGCCAGCAGCTTGGGGACTAGCGGACACCAAGAGACCCAGTACTTC.

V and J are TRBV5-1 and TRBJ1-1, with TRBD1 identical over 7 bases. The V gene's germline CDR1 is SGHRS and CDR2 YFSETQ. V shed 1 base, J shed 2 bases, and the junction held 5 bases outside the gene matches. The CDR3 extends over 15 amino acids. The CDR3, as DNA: TGCGCCAGCAGCTTGACCCACAGGGGTAACACTGAAGCTTTCTTT. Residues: CASSLTHRGNTEAFF.

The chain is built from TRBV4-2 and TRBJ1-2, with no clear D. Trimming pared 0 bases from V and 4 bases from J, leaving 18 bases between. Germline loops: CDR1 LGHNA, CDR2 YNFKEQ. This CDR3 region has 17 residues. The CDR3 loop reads CASSQDYDFGLSYGYTF. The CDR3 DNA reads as TGTGCCAGCAGCCAAGATTACGACTTCGGATTATCCTATGGCTACACCTTC.